This T cell receptor beta chain was observed in a study of OX40 agonist ivuxolimab in advanced cancers. Overall study: People in dose escalation had one of these cancers: hepatocellular carcinoma, melanoma, renal cell or head and neck cancer. General observations from the study: Normalized expansion of T-cell clones was also low for some nonresponders.

Germline CDR1 reads MDHEN; CDR2 reads SYDVKM. The CDR3 covers 16 residues. Trimming at V came to 1 base and at J to 3 bases, leaving 5 bases not matched to a gene. About this clone itself: Its antigen is not known.

Assay used: immunoSEQ multiplex PCR; TCRdb lists only in-frame clones, some missing. The table lists around 45,000 clones, roughly nine tenths of them singletons. The rearrangement links TRBV28 to TRBJ2-3; TRBD2 agrees at 9 bases. The clonotype comes from an adult with an advanced solid tumor such as melanoma, head and neck, liver or kidney cancer. The sample here was CD4+ or CD8+ T cells sorted from blood, taken in a trial of the OX40 agonist ivuxolimab. The CDR3 DNA sequence: TGTGCCAGCAGTTTATCTCCAGCGGGAGGTACAGATACGCAGTATTTT. Translation: CASSLSPAGGTDTQYF.